These 26 T cell receptor beta chains originate from one sample sequenced in a study of type 1 and type 2 diabetes patients. Genomic DNA was the PCR template. Multiplex PCR with 30 forward and 13 reverse primers amplified the TCR beta CDR3. TCRdb re-called the multiplex PCR reads through MiXCR, storing one row per CDR3 protein. The repertoire holds about 250,000 distinct CDR3 sequences, with roughly 44% as singletons. Sequenced material: peripheral blood mononuclear cells (PBMCs). The receptors shown here come from a man between 18 and 35 years old with type 2 diabetes.

In its sample, this clonotype was seen a few times. The rearrangement uses TRBV27 and TRBJ2-5; 8 bases are shared with TRBD2. After removal of 3 bases from V and 5 bases from J, the junction contained 2 bases not matched to a gene. From germline, CDR1 is MNHEY and CDR2 SMNVEV (reference sequence). CDR3 size: 13 residues. The CDR3 coding sequence is TGTGCCAGCAGTTTCCCGGGAGGGGAGACCCAGTACTTC. It yields the protein CASSFPGGETQYF.

Details on this clonotype: A much larger clone lies a single base off, so this may be a read error. V and J are TRBV11-3 and TRBJ2-7, with D uncertain. The CDR3 contains 14 residues. Germline CDR1 reads SGHNT; CDR2 reads YENEEA. The DNA for the CDR3 is TGTGCCAACAGCCAATCGAGGATGCTGTACGAGCAGTACTTC. Translating it yields CANSQSRMLYEQYF.

This chain uses TRBV7-3 with TRBJ2-1; TRBD2 might be the D (6 bases). The CDR3 sequence is 15 residues long. V dropped 1 base and J dropped 2 bases, with 9 bases sitting between them. Germline CDR1 is SGHTA and CDR2 is FQGTGA. The CDR3 DNA follows: TGTGCCAGCAGCTTAATAGGCGGGGCCTACAATGAGCAGTTCTTC. Translating it yields CASSLIGGAYNEQFF. The full variable domain, rest sourced from reference TRBV7-3 and TRBJ2-1, is GAGVSQTPSNKVTEKGKYVELRCDPISGHTALYWYRQSLGQGPEFLIYFQGTGAADDSGLPNDRFFAVRPEGSVSTLKIQRTERGDSAVYLCASSLIGGAYNEQFFGPGTRLTVL.

The chain has TRBV14 and TRBJ1-1; D is perhaps TRBD1 (5 bases). V dropped 4 bases and J dropped 1 base, with 19 bases sitting between them. Germline CDR1 reads SGHDN; CDR2 reads FVKESK. The CDR3 is 17 residues long. This CDR3 reads CASSPIGTSPGNTEAFF. CDR3 in DNA: TGTGCCAGCAGCCCTATTGGGACCTCGCCAGGGAACACTGAAGCTTTCTTT.

The rearrangement links TRBV5-1 to TRBJ2-7; D might be TRBD1 (5 bases). The germline V and J ends were trimmed by 0 bases and 3 bases, with 10 bases remaining between them. CDR3 length equals 14 residues. Germline lookup yields CDR1 SGHRS and CDR2 YFSETQ. This CDR3 reads CASSLDRLGYEQYF. Written as DNA, the CDR3 is TGCGCCAGCAGCTTGGACAGGTTGGGCTACGAGCAGTACTTC.

This clonotype was picked up a small number of times. The V and J genes are TRBV7-8 and TRBJ2-7, with TRBD2 matching 14 bases. Germline values: CDR1 SGHVS, CDR2 FQNEAQ. The CDR3 runs 14 residues. After removal of 3 bases from V and 9 bases from J, the junction contained 4 bases not matched to a gene. The CDR3 DNA sequence: TGTGCCAGCAGCTTCGGGACTAGCGGGAGTGTGCAGTACTTC. Its translation is CASSFGTSGSVQYF.

This clonotype was observed a handful of times. The V call is TRBV6-6, the J call TRBJ2-1; D ambiguous. Germline-derived CDR1 and CDR2 are MNHNY and SVGAGI (reference sequence). The V and J ends lost 0 bases and 4 bases respectively, with 16 bases between them. This CDR3 region has 17 residues. CDR3 coding DNA: TGTGCCAGCAGTTACTCGAATTTGGGTTCCCCTTACAATGAGCAGTTCTTC. This encodes CASSYSNLGSPYNEQFF.

This clonotype was found a few times. This chain joins TRBV6-6 and TRBJ2-7, with 11 nucleotides matching TRBD1. The CDR3 loop spans 13 amino acids. Germline V gives CDR1 MNHNY, CDR2 SVGAGI (reference sequence). Trimming removed 8 bases from V and 7 bases from J; junction bases left unmatched: 7. CDR3 sequence: CASGRDRGGEQYF. The DNA of the CDR3 is TGTGCCAGCGGCCGGGACAGGGGGGGGGAGCAGTACTTC.

This clonotype was counted ten times or more. V is TRBV7-2 and J is TRBJ2-7; possible D gene TRBD1, 6 bases. This CDR3 comprises 15 residues. The germline V gene encodes CDR1 SGHTA and CDR2 FQGNSA. Trimming removed 5 bases from V and 6 bases from J, with 20 bases in between. CDR3 amino acids: CASSADADRSAEQYF. Written as DNA, the CDR3 is TGTGCCAGCAGCGCGGACGCGGACAGATCTGCCGAGCAGTACTTC.

This clonotype was seen more than once but under ten times. CDR3 loop: CASNPDGQETQYF. The CDR3 DNA reads as TGTGCCAGCAACCCGGACGGGCAAGAGACCCAGTACTTC. The chain joins TRBV2 to TRBJ2-5; unclear D gene. This CDR3 spans 13 amino acids. CDR1 and CDR2 from the germline V gene are SNHLY and FYNNEI. V was cut by 7 bases and J by 2 bases, with 11 bases left in between.

This clonotype has just a few counts. This chain links TRBV20-1 with TRBJ2-6; possibly TRBD1 for D (6 bases). The germline CDR1 and CDR2 sequences are DFQATT and SNEGSKA (reference sequence). The CDR3 has 17 residues. Between the trimmed V and J ends, which lost 2 bases and 0 bases, there was a span of 14 bases. For the CDR3, the DNA is TGCAGTGCTAGAACCGGACAGCTCGACTCTGGGGCCAACGTCCTGACTTTC. It specifies CSARTGQLDSGANVLTF.

The chain combines TRBV7-8 with TRBJ1-3; D unclear. V was clipped by 5 bases and J by 0 bases, with 8 bases between them. CDR1 and CDR2 (germline): SGHVS, FQNEAQ. This CDR3 has 14 amino acids. The CDR3 region has the DNA TGTGCCAGCAGCCCACAGTCCTCTGGAAACACCATATATTTT. Its translation: CASSPQSSGNTIYF.

The chain links TRBV6-6 to TRBJ2-5, with no clear D. The germline V and J ends were trimmed by 2 bases and 3 bases, with 7 bases remaining between them. CDR1 and CDR2 from the germline V gene are MNHNY and SVGAGI (reference sequence). The CDR3 is made up of 13 amino acids. CDR3 sequence (DNA): TGTGCCAGCAGTTACGACTGGGAAGAGACCCAGTACTTC. Its translation is CASSYDWEETQYF.

CDR3 loop: CATSGLRGGGYTF. CDR3 nucleotide sequence: TGTGCCACCAGTGGACTCAGGGGAGGTGGCTACACCTTC. V usage is TRBV24-1 and J usage is TRBJ1-2, with D perhaps TRBD1 (6 bases). The CDR3 covers 13 residues. Trimming took 5 bases from V and 7 from J, leaving 13 bases between them. Germline lookup yields CDR1 KGHDR and CDR2 SFDVKD.

The genes are TRBV13 and TRBJ1-1; no clear D gene. V lost 8 bases to trimming and J lost 11 bases, with 18 bases between them. The CDR3 is 12 amino acids. Germline CDR1 reads PRHDT; CDR2 reads FYEKMQ (reference sequence). CDR3 nucleotides: TGTGCCAGCGGGAGGAATTTAGGGAGGGCTTTCTTT. It encodes CASGRNLGRAFF. The full variable domain, completed using reference TRBV13 and TRBJ1-1, is AAGVIQSPRHLIKEKRETATLKCYPIPRHDTVYWYQQGPGQDPQFLISFYEKMQSDKGSIPDRFSAQQFSDYHSELNMSSLELGDSALYFCASGRNLGRAFFGQGTRLTVV.

This clonotype was observed a handful of times. The CDR3 DNA follows: TGTGCCAGCAGTTTAGTTGGGCAGCCCCAGCATTTT. Translated: CASSLVGQPQHF. This chain joins TRBV28 and TRBJ1-5; D is undetermined. This CDR3 spans 12 amino acids. CDR1 MDHEN and CDR2 SYDVKM come from the germline V gene. The ends were cut back, 2 bases at V and 7 bases at J, with 6 bases in the middle.

This clonotype was observed at least ten times. V and J are TRBV7-3 and TRBJ1-6; D remains unclear. CDR1 and CDR2 from the germline V gene are SGHTA and FQGTGA. V gave up 5 bases and J gave up 7 bases, with 9 bases separating them. The CDR3 is 13 residues long. The CDR3 sequence: CASSQALNSPLHF. The CDR3 DNA is TGTGCCAGCAGCCAAGCCTTGAATTCACCCCTCCACTTT.

CDR3 sequence: CASSELSYTDTQYF. CDR3 sequence (DNA): TGTGCCAGCAGTGAACTTTCTTACACAGATACGCAGTATTTT. The V and J genes are TRBV12-3 or TRBV12-4 and TRBJ2-3; D is unresolved. The CDR3 is 14 residues long. V lost 5 bases to trimming and J lost 2 bases, with 11 bases between them.

This clonotype was observed a handful of times. The CDR3 DNA reads TGTGCCAGCAGCGTAGGACTCCGTACGGGACAGGGGGCCTACGAGCAGTACTTC. It codes for CASSVGLRTGQGAYEQYF. The chain couples TRBV9 to TRBJ2-7; 11 bases align to TRBD1. The trim removed 0 bases at V and 2 bases at J, leaving 10 bases unmatched. The length of the CDR3 is 18 residues. Germline-derived CDR1 and CDR2 are SGDLS and YYNGEE.

V usage is TRBV30 and J usage is TRBJ2-5; 10 bases line up with TRBD2. The CDR3 length is 14 residues. Per germline, CDR1 GTSNPN and CDR2 SVGIG (reference sequence). The J segment lost 5 bases and the V segment lost 3 bases, leaving 6 bases of the junction unmatched. The CDR3 bases are TGTGCCTGGAGCGCCAGCGGGAGGGTTGAGACCCAGTACTTC. It yields the protein CAWSASGRVETQYF.

This clonotype has just a few counts. The V and J genes are TRBV19 and TRBJ2-1, with a possible D match to TRBD2 (6 bases). This CDR3 is built from 16 residues. CDR1 is LNHDA, CDR2 SQIVND, per germline (reference sequence). The V gene lost 6 bases and the J gene lost 0 bases, with 15 bases spanning the gap. CDR3 in DNA: TGTGCCAGTAGCTCCGCGGGGAAGAGCTCCTACAATGAGCAGTTCTTC. This translates into CASSSAGKSSYNEQFF. Full variable domain (outside the CDR3, taken from reference TRBV19 and TRBJ2-1): DGGITQSPKYLFRKEGQNVTLSCEQNLNHDAMYWYRQDPGQGLRLIYYSQIVNDFQKGDIAEGYSVSREKKESFPLTVTSAQKNPTAFYLCASSSAGKSSYNEQFFGPGTRLTVL.

The chain is built from TRBV25-1 and TRBJ2-2, with D tentatively TRBD2 (5 bases). The CDR3 loop spans 12 amino acids. Deletions cut 7 bases from V and 6 bases from J, with 9 bases between. CDR1 and CDR2 from the germline V gene are MGHDK and SYGVNS. The CDR3 region is CASTLDSGELFF. CDR3 coding DNA: TGTGCCAGCACTTTGGACTCCGGGGAGCTGTTTTTT.

The V call is TRBV14, the J call TRBJ2-7, with no clear D. This CDR3 is 13 amino acids long. Germline assignment: CDR1 SGHDN and CDR2 FVKESK. V was shortened by 3 bases and J by 0 bases, with 6 bases between the two germline ends. The CDR3 spells CASSHFSSYEQYF. The CDR3 nucleotides are TGTGCCAGCAGCCATTTTTCCTCCTACGAGCAGTACTTC.

With respect to this clonotype: The junction does not match germline at one end; this may be a read error. The chain has TRBV7-2 and TRBJ1-2, with D possibly being TRBD1 (6 bases). Germline loops: CDR1 SGHTA, CDR2 FQGNSA. This CDR3 is built from 14 residues. The CDR3 coding sequence is TGTGCCAGCAGCTTTGGGACAACTAACTGTGGCTACACCTTC. Its translation: CASSFGTTNCGYTF.

The count of this clonotype is one. V usage is TRBV9 and J usage is TRBJ2-3, with unresolved D. V lost 4 bases to trimming and J lost 2 bases, with 11 bases between them. Germline V gene data show CDR1 as SGDLS and CDR2 as YYNGEE. This CDR3 contains 14 residues. CDR3 sequence reads: CASSPSGTTDTQYF. In DNA, the CDR3 is TGTGCCAGCAGCCCATCGGGCACCACAGATACGCAGTATTTT.

This clonotype has a single count. The rearrangement joins TRBV6-5 to TRBJ2-2, with D uncertain. V was pared by 3 bases and J by 5 bases, with 10 bases between. The CDR3 length is 14 residues. Per the germline V gene, CDR1 is MNHEY and CDR2 is SVGAGI. The CDR3 bases are TGTGCCAGCAGTTATGACATCCCTACCGGGGAGCTGTTTTTT. This encodes CASSYDIPTGELFF.